This TCR beta chain was sequenced for a study of identical twins. Study-wide results and limits: Interpretation of the results relied on cross-sectional statistical analysis and not on following the same donors.

V gave up 3 bases and J gave up 7 bases; unmatched junction bases: 9. This CDR3 is built from 15 residues. CDR1 is KGHSH, CDR2 LQKENI, per germline. TCRdb re-analysed the 5' RACE reads in MiXCR, keeping a single row per CDR3 protein. The profile shows a few hundred thousand distinct CDR3 sequences, about 9% of them singletons. Comments on this clonotype: Its antigen remains unidentified.

The chain carries TRBV18 and TRBJ2-7, with 10 bases that match TRBD1. The sample was naive T cells sorted from blood. This sequence originates from a woman in her forties or fifties in good health. The CDR3 nucleotides are TGTGCCAGCTCACCTTCCGGGACAGGGGTCGGGGAGCAGTACTTC. Amino acid sequence: CASSPSGTGVGEQYF.